These T cell receptor beta chains were read from a single sample in a study of blood T cell repertoires in COVID-19. Method: immunoSEQ multiplex PCR; TCRdb's copy keeps in-frame clones and lacks some. Here the sample spans about 300,000 clones, 85% to 90% being singletons. Sequencing used peripheral blood. Source of these receptors: a woman in her fifties or sixties with COVID-19, enrolled during active disease. The CDR3 runs from the conserved cysteine through the conserved F or W. Each record gives: J gene, D gene, V gene, clone size, CDR3 protein, CDR3 DNA. The D gene is left open where the match is weak. Expanded clones get a size class; other rows say once, few or many, or leave the size out.

J gene: TRBJ1-4; D gene: .; V gene: TRBV4-2; clone size: .; CDR3 protein: CASSPAQEKLFF; CDR3 DNA: TGTGCCAGCAGCCCCGCACAGGAAAAACTGTTTTTT
J gene: TRBJ2-5; D gene: .; V gene: TRBV30; clone size: once; CDR3 protein: CAWSTSTRGTAQYF; CDR3 DNA: TGTGCCTGGAGTACCAGTACAAGGGGTACTGCCCAGTACTTC
J gene: TRBJ1-6; D gene: .; V gene: TRBV10-3; clone size: few; CDR3 protein: CAISGGPGNSPLHF; CDR3 DNA: TGTGCCATCAGTGGGGGTCCGGGAAATTCACCCCTCCACTTT
J gene: TRBJ1-1; D gene: TRBD1; V gene: TRBV27; clone size: .; CDR3 protein: CASSLGQGGPEAFF; CDR3 DNA: TGTGCCAGCAGTTTGGGACAGGGCGGCCCTGAAGCTTTCTTT
J gene: TRBJ2-1; D gene: .; V gene: TRBV18; clone size: once; CDR3 protein: CASSPLDTYNEQFF; CDR3 DNA: TGTGCCAGCTCACCACTTGACACTTACAATGAGCAGTTCTTC
J gene: TRBJ1-2; D gene: TRBD1; V gene: TRBV11-3; clone size: .; CDR3 protein: CASSPSSGTAYDGYTF; CDR3 DNA: TGTGCCAGCAGCCCAAGCTCCGGGACAGCCTACGATGGCTACACCTTC
J gene: TRBJ2-5; D gene: TRBD2; V gene: TRBV2; clone size: .; CDR3 protein: CASSVLGGVKTQYF; CDR3 DNA: TGTGCCAGCAGTGTCTTGGGAGGGGTCAAGACCCAGTACTTC
J gene: TRBJ2-3; D gene: TRBD1; V gene: TRBV3-1/TRBV3-2; clone size: .; CDR3 protein: CASSLDRADTQYF; CDR3 DNA: TGTGCCAGCAGTCTTGACAGGGCGGATACGCAGTATTTT
J gene: TRBJ1-1; D gene: TRBD1; V gene: TRBV2; clone size: .; CDR3 protein: CASSDRGQGNLAFF; CDR3 DNA: TGTGCCAGCAGTGACAGGGGGCAGGGAAATCTTGCTTTCTTT
J gene: TRBJ1-6; D gene: .; V gene: TRBV15; clone size: .; CDR3 protein: CATNPGQNSPLHF; CDR3 DNA: TGTGCCACCAACCCGGGACAAAATTCACCCCTCCACTTT
J gene: TRBJ1-5; D gene: TRBD1; V gene: TRBV6-5; clone size: .; CDR3 protein: CASSSTGTNQPQHF; CDR3 DNA: TGTGCCAGCAGCTCGACAGGGACCAATCAGCCCCAGCATTTT
J gene: TRBJ2-2; D gene: .; V gene: TRBV4-2; clone size: .; CDR3 protein: CASSQSGGKDTGELFF; CDR3 DNA: TGTGCCAGCAGCCAATCGGGCGGGAAGGACACCGGGGAGCTGTTTTTT
J gene: TRBJ2-5; D gene: .; V gene: TRBV3-1/TRBV3-2; clone size: .; CDR3 protein: CASSQSGQTQYF; CDR3 DNA: TGTGCCAGCAGCCAAAGCGGGCAGACCCAGTACTTC
J gene: TRBJ1-1; D gene: .; V gene: TRBV4-1; clone size: .; CDR3 protein: CASSLRFTGKELNTEAFF; CDR3 DNA: TGCGCCAGCAGCCTACGTTTCACAGGGAAAGAACTGAACACTGAAGCTTTCTTT
J gene: TRBJ2-1; D gene: .; V gene: TRBV30; clone size: .; CDR3 protein: CAWSRGLGFNEQFF; CDR3 DNA: TGTGCCTGGAGCCGCGGGCTGGGATTCAATGAGCAGTTCTTC
J gene: TRBJ1-1; D gene: .; V gene: TRBV3-1/TRBV3-2; clone size: .; CDR3 protein: CASSSRGNTEAFF; CDR3 DNA: TGTGCCAGCAGCTCCAGGGGGAACACTGAAGCTTTCTTT
J gene: TRBJ1-2; D gene: .; V gene: TRBV14; clone size: .; CDR3 protein: CASSQDLGYGYTF; CDR3 DNA: TGTGCCAGCAGCCAAGATCTCGGTTATGGCTACACCTTC
J gene: TRBJ1-6; D gene: TRBD1; V gene: TRBV27; clone size: few; CDR3 protein: CASSSGQAYNSPLHF; CDR3 DNA: TGTGCCAGCAGTTCGGGACAGGCCTATAATTCACCCCTCCACTTT
J gene: TRBJ1-4; D gene: .; V gene: TRBV9; clone size: .; CDR3 protein: CASSAQESTNEKLFF; CDR3 DNA: TGTGCCAGCAGCGCCCAGGAATCAACTAATGAAAAACTGTTTTTT
J gene: TRBJ2-5; D gene: .; V gene: TRBV2; clone size: .; CDR3 protein: CASSEFRQETQYF; CDR3 DNA: TGTGCCAGCAGTGAGTTCAGACAAGAGACCCAGTACTTC
J gene: TRBJ1-3; D gene: .; V gene: TRBV28; clone size: .; CDR3 protein: CASSPIGPRGNTIYF; CDR3 DNA: TGTGCCAGCAGTCCCATTGGGCCCCGGGGAAACACCATATATTTT
J gene: TRBJ2-3; D gene: TRBD1; V gene: TRBV5-1; clone size: .; CDR3 protein: CASSLGQGADTQYF; CDR3 DNA: TGCGCCAGCAGCTTGGGGCAGGGGGCAGATACGCAGTATTTT
J gene: TRBJ2-1; D gene: TRBD2; V gene: TRBV18; clone size: .; CDR3 protein: CASSPLPGTSGRYNEQFF; CDR3 DNA: TGTGCCAGCTCACCACTACCTGGGACTAGCGGTCGCTACAATGAGCAGTTCTTC
J gene: TRBJ1-2; D gene: TRBD1; V gene: TRBV6-5; clone size: .; CDR3 protein: CASTRQGYNYGYTF; CDR3 DNA: TGTGCCAGCACCCGACAGGGGTACAACTATGGCTACACCTTC
J gene: TRBJ2-1; D gene: TRBD1; V gene: TRBV27; clone size: .; CDR3 protein: CASRVSGQGYNEQFF; CDR3 DNA: TGTGCCAGCAGGGTTTCGGGACAGGGTTACAATGAGCAGTTCTTC
J gene: TRBJ2-5; D gene: TRBD1; V gene: TRBV7-2; clone size: .; CDR3 protein: CASSLALQGAFETQYF; CDR3 DNA: TGTGCCAGCAGCTTAGCGCTCCAGGGGGCTTTCGAGACCCAGTACTTC
J gene: TRBJ1-1; D gene: TRBD1; V gene: TRBV10-3; clone size: .; CDR3 protein: CAISETDRDTDEAFF; CDR3 DNA: TGTGCCATCAGTGAAACGGACAGGGACACCGATGAAGCTTTCTTT
J gene: TRBJ2-3; D gene: .; V gene: TRBV5-5; clone size: .; CDR3 protein: CASSLGQTDTQYF; CDR3 DNA: TGTGCCAGCAGCTTGGGACAGACAGATACGCAGTATTTT
J gene: TRBJ2-7; D gene: .; V gene: TRBV14; clone size: .; CDR3 protein: CASSQGTSLNYEQYF; CDR3 DNA: TGTGCCAGCAGCCAAGGTACTAGTCTTAACTACGAGCAGTACTTC
J gene: TRBJ2-1; D gene: .; V gene: TRBV7-2; clone size: .; CDR3 protein: CASIGGAAAYNEQFF; CDR3 DNA: TGTGCCAGCATAGGCGGGGCCGCTGCTTACAATGAGCAGTTCTTC
J gene: TRBJ2-1; D gene: TRBD2; V gene: TRBV4-1; clone size: .; CDR3 protein: CASSQAGRVENEQFF; CDR3 DNA: TGCGCCAGCAGCCAAGCAGGGAGGGTCGAGAATGAGCAGTTCTTC
J gene: TRBJ1-5; D gene: .; V gene: TRBV2; clone size: .; CDR3 protein: CASMETMGPQHF; CDR3 DNA: TGTGCCAGCATGGAGACTATGGGGCCCCAGCATTTT
J gene: TRBJ1-2; D gene: .; V gene: TRBV7-3; clone size: .; CDR3 protein: CASSLTWDSGYTF; CDR3 DNA: TGTGCCAGCAGCTTAACTTGGGACTCTGGCTACACCTTC
J gene: TRBJ1-2; D gene: .; V gene: TRBV5-4; clone size: .; CDR3 protein: CASSLDGNYGYTF; CDR3 DNA: TGTGCCAGCAGCTTGGACGGGAACTATGGCTACACCTTC
J gene: TRBJ2-7; D gene: TRBD2; V gene: TRBV5-1; clone size: .; CDR3 protein: CASSVGERESREQYF; CDR3 DNA: TGCGCCAGCAGCGTGGGCGAGCGGGAATCGCGCGAGCAGTACTTC